This paragraph covers one TCR beta chain sequence. Antigen specificity is unknown. Mixed chimerism was transient after nonmyeloablative marrow transplants from related graft donors. Profiling relied on immunoSEQ multiplex PCR, and the TCRdb table lists in-frame clones only, not all of them. Among 95,000 or so clones listed, roughly 93% were seen once. This sample stems from a study of Tregs in tolerant kidney transplant recipients. Broader study findings: The small number of patients limits these findings pending further validation. Nucleotide sequences could not be compared across some patients' samples due to primer changes. Tolerant patients' donor-specific Tregs expanded beyond overall Tregs, suggesting antigen-driven growth.

The clonotype was recovered from a human patient who received a combined kidney and bone marrow transplant. Some T cells could come from the graft donor. Sequencing used CD4+ T cells from blood (PBMCs), obtained 12 months after the transplant.

The CDR3 loop is CASGRGSQETQYF. The CDR3 coding sequence is TGTGCCAGCGGAAGGGGGTCCCAAGAGACCCAGTACTTC. V usage is TRBV11-1 and J usage is TRBJ2-5, with D tentatively TRBD1 (6 bases). The germline CDR1 and CDR2 sequences are SGHAT and FQDESV (reference sequence). V was clipped by 8 bases and J by 1 base, with 11 bases between them. The CDR3 is 13 amino acids.